This TCR beta chain was profiled in a study of neurological immune-mediated disorders. Study results and caveats: The study found the most TCR clonal expansion in HTLV-1-associated myelopathy and the least in multiple sclerosis, below healthy controls.

This CDR3 is built from 13 residues. Trimming took 3 bases from V and 4 from J; bases not matched to a gene: 4. Germline V gene data show CDR1 as DFQATT and CDR2 as SNEGSKA (reference sequence). This clonotype has ten or more counts. Its antigen is not known. TCRdb used MiXCR to reprocess the 5' RACE reads, holding one entry per CDR3 protein. This sample has approximately 100,000 distinct CDR3 sequences, with about a tenth found just once. Time point defined: longitudinal time-point 3. The sequenced material came from PBMCs. The clonotype comes from a female donor with HTLV-1-associated myelopathy (HAM/TSP). The chain couples TRBV20-1 to TRBJ2-5; 8 bases are a match to TRBD2. CDR3 DNA sequence: TGCAGTGCTAGCGGGGGGGCTCTAGAGACCCAGTACTTC. Translating gives CSASGGALETQYF.